The 22 T cell receptor beta chains reported below all come from one sample, sequenced in a study of T cells after yellow fever vaccination. TCRdb used MiXCR to reprocess the 5' RACE reads, holding one entry per CDR3 protein. Counted here are 300,000 to 400,000 distinct CDR3 sequences, more than 8.5% occurring once; the ten biggest clones make up roughly 18%. The source was PBMCs, collected on the day of the first yellow fever vaccination. All receptors derive from a young man who received the YFV17D yellow fever vaccine.

This clonotype was recorded a few times. V and J are TRBV5-1 and TRBJ1-1; maybe TRBD1 (5 bases). Germline CDR1 and CDR2: SGHRS and YFSETQ. This CDR3 has 14 amino acids. V was shortened by 4 bases and J by 1 base, with 11 bases between the two germline ends. CDR3 residues: CASSRTRENTEAFF. CDR3 nucleotides: TGCGCCAGCAGCAGGACCAGGGAGAACACTGAAGCTTTCTTT.

This clonotype was seen repeatedly, ten times or more. This chain joins TRBV3-1 and TRBJ1-2, with no clear D. CDR3 length equals 12 residues. V was trimmed by 6 bases and J by 4 bases, leaving 9 bases between them. Germline V gene lookup returns CDR1 LGHDT and CDR2 YNNKEL (reference sequence). CDR3 residues: CASSLGIYGYTF. CDR3 nucleotide sequence: TGTGCCAGCAGTCTGGGGATCTATGGCTACACCTTC.

The chain carries TRBV7-2 and TRBJ2-2; D is unresolved. CDR3 size: 16 residues. Germline lookup yields CDR1 SGHTA and CDR2 FQGNSA. V was clipped by 5 bases and J by 1 base, with 14 bases between them. The CDR3 sequence is CASSLDHPGNTGELFF. CDR3 DNA sequence: TGTGCCAGCAGCCTCGACCACCCAGGGAACACCGGGGAGCTGTTTTTT.

This clonotype was detected only a few times. The chain is built from TRBV5-4 and TRBJ2-5; no firm D call. The CDR3 runs 15 residues. Trimming removed 0 bases from V and 5 bases from J, with 14 bases in between. CDR1 SGHNT and CDR2 YYREEE come from the germline V gene (reference sequence). The DNA of the CDR3 is TGTGCCAGCAGCTTGGTTCCCTCCCGCCGGGAGACCCAGTACTTC. It codes for CASSLVPSRRETQYF.

The chain employs TRBV4-1 and TRBJ1-6; no reliable D call. The germline V gene encodes CDR1 MGHRA and CDR2 YSYEKL. V lost 4 bases and J lost 15, with 13 bases in between. The CDR3 contains 12 residues. CDR3 loop: CASSRPRSYLHF. The CDR3 DNA reads TGCGCCAGCAGCCGACCAAGATCGTACCTCCACTTT.

The gene calls are TRBV12-3 or TRBV12-4 and TRBJ2-3; unclear D gene. Trimming shortened V by 7 bases and J by 0 bases, and 11 bases separated the two germline ends. This CDR3 contains 14 residues. This CDR3 reads CASKFPPSTDTQYF. The CDR3, as DNA: TGTGCCAGCAAATTTCCCCCTAGCACAGATACGCAGTATTTT.

This clonotype appeared a few times. CDR3 bases: TGTGCCACCAGTGCTGCCAGCTCCTACAATGAGCAGTTCTTC. It specifies CATSAASSYNEQFF. The V and J genes are TRBV24-1 and TRBJ2-1; D call uncertain. The CDR3 contains 14 residues. The V and J ends lost 5 bases and 0 bases respectively, with 7 bases between them. CDR1 is KGHDR and CDR2 is SFDVKD in the germline V gene.

This sequence joins TRBV4-3 and TRBJ2-3; D not resolved. Per germline, CDR1 LGHNA and CDR2 YSLEER. The CDR3 is 14 amino acids. V was pared by 0 bases and J by 3 bases, with 7 bases between. The CDR3 coding sequence is TGCGCCAGCAGCCAAGATCGGTGGACAGATACGCAGTATTTT. Translating it yields CASSQDRWTDTQYF.

This clonotype has at least ten counts. This sequence joins TRBV6-1 and TRBJ1-1; D may be TRBD1 (6 bases). Germline V CDR1 and CDR2: MNHNS, SASEGT. The germline V and J ends were trimmed by 4 bases and 3 bases, with 12 bases remaining between them. The CDR3 is made up of 14 amino acids. The CDR3 protein is CASSARQADTEAFF. The CDR3 DNA reads TGTGCCAGCAGTGCGAGACAGGCCGACACTGAAGCTTTCTTT.

The table lists this clonotype with many counts. This chain connects TRBV11-2 to TRBJ2-7; weak D call: TRBD1 (5 bases). Germline CDR1 and CDR2: SGHAT and FQNNGV. Trimming left V 5 bases short and J 9 bases short, with 23 bases between. This CDR3 region has 15 residues. As DNA, the CDR3 is TGTGCCAGCAGCCTGGGTGTGGGAATGCGAAGGGGGCAGTACTTC. As protein: CASSLGVGMRRGQYF.

The rearrangement uses TRBV18 and TRBJ2-1, with D uncertain. The CDR3 totals 14 residues. V shed 6 bases and J shed 8 bases, with 17 bases lying between them. Germline CDR1 reads KGHSH; CDR2 reads LQKENI. CDR3 bases: TGTGCCAGCTCCCTCTCAGTAGTAAAAGATGAGCAGTTCTTC. This sequence encodes CASSLSVVKDEQFF.

The rearrangement links TRBV20-1 to TRBJ2-7; TRBD2 might be the D (5 bases). The CDR3 consists of 13 residues. V was cut by 1 base and J by 3 bases, with 10 bases left in between. Germline V gene data show CDR1 as DFQATT and CDR2 as SNEGSKA (reference sequence). CDR3 nucleotide sequence: TGCAGTGCTAGAGGGGGAGTGAGCTACGAGCAGTACTTC. It yields the protein CSARGGVSYEQYF.

The table lists this clonotype with many counts. The V and J genes are TRBV7-3 and TRBJ2-3; D perhaps matches TRBD2 (6 bases). CDR1 is SGHTA and CDR2 is FQGTGA in the germline V gene. V was cut by 6 bases and J by 7 bases, with 11 bases left in between. The CDR3 length is 12 residues. CDR3 DNA: TGTGCCAGCAGGGGTAGCGGAAATACGCAGTATTTT. Its translation is CASRGSGNTQYF.

J is TRBJ1-6 and V is TRBV4-2; TRBD1 might be the D (6 bases). Germline V gene lookup returns CDR1 LGHNA and CDR2 YNFKEQ. The CDR3 has 15 residues. V lost 1 base, J lost 7 bases, and 11 bases lay in between. CDR3 in DNA: TGTGCCAGCAGCCAAGTGGGGACAATGAATTCACCCCTCCACTTT. Residues: CASSQVGTMNSPLHF.

The chain couples TRBV7-9 to TRBJ1-2; TRBD1 agrees at 7 bases. CDR3 size: 15 residues. The trim removed 6 bases at V and 6 bases at J, leaving 13 bases unmatched. In germline, CDR1 is SEHNR, CDR2 FQNEAQ (reference sequence). The CDR3 coding sequence is TGTGCCAGCAGTCGCCAAGGGGGGACAGCGAATGGCTACACCTTC. Translation: CASSRQGGTANGYTF.

V gene TRBV5-1 combines with J gene TRBJ2-1; 7 bases line up with TRBD1. The V gene's germline CDR1 is SGHRS and CDR2 YFSETQ. Losses at the gene ends were 4 bases for V and 6 bases for J; bases not matched to a gene: 4. The CDR3 runs to 13 residues. The CDR3 region has the DNA TGCGCCAGCAGCATAAGGGACAGCAATGAGCAGTTCTTC. It encodes CASSIRDSNEQFF.

This clonotype was recorded a few times. CDR3 nucleotides: TGTGCCAGCAGCCATCCGACGGGAGATACGCAGTATTTT. This codes for CASSHPTGDTQYF. The chain joins TRBV7-2 to TRBJ2-3; D remains ambiguous. The V and J ends lost 5 bases and 5 bases respectively, with 11 bases between them. This CDR3 contains 13 residues. Germline assignment: CDR1 SGHTA and CDR2 FQGNSA.

In its sample, this clonotype was seen a few times. The chain is built from TRBV6-5 and TRBJ1-1; 11 nucleotides agree with TRBD1. V gave up 7 bases and J gave up 7 bases; unmatched junction bases: 2. Germline V CDR1 and CDR2: MNHEY, SVGAGI. This CDR3 comprises 12 residues. CDR3 protein: CASIGTGGEAFF. DNA for the CDR3: TGTGCCAGCATTGGGACAGGGGGTGAAGCTTTCTTT.

The chain couples TRBV5-1 to TRBJ2-3, with D hard to call. Between the trimmed V and J ends, which lost 7 bases and 6 bases, there was a span of 18 bases. Looked up from germline, CDR1 is SGHRS and CDR2 is YFSETQ. This CDR3 is 14 amino acids long. The CDR3 region is CASAWATPEDTQYF. In DNA form, the CDR3 reads TGCGCCAGCGCGTGGGCCACCCCCGAGGATACGCAGTATTTT.

The gene calls are TRBV6-2 or TRBV6-3 and TRBJ1-5; D not resolved. CDR1 and CDR2 (germline): MNHEY, SVGEGT. V lost 4 bases and J lost 6, with 16 bases in between. CDR3 length equals 15 residues. The CDR3 here is CASSLWALVGQPQHF. The CDR3 region has the DNA TGTGCCAGCAGTTTGTGGGCGCTTGTGGGTCAGCCCCAGCATTTT.

This clonotype was seen a handful of times. The chain couples TRBV19 to TRBJ2-2, with a tentative D call TRBD2 (5 bases). CDR3 size: 15 residues. The V end lost 5 bases, the J end lost 6 bases, and 16 bases lay between the germline ends. Per germline, CDR1 LNHDA and CDR2 SQIVND (reference sequence). The CDR3 sequence is CASSVQIARSGELFF. The CDR3 DNA reads as TGTGCCAGTAGTGTCCAGATAGCGAGATCCGGGGAGCTGTTTTTT. Supplemented by reference TRBV19 and TRBJ2-2, the full variable domain reads DGGITQSPKYLFRKEGQNVTLSCEQNLNHDAMYWYRQDPGQGLRLIYYSQIVNDFQKGDIAEGYSVSREKKESFPLTVTSAQKNPTAFYLCASSVQIARSGELFFGEGSRLTVL.

The V gene is TRBV29-1, the J gene TRBJ2-3; 8 nucleotides agree with TRBD2. The CDR3 is 15 residues long. Unmatched junction bases numbered 11, after V lost 2 bases and J lost 7 bases. From germline, CDR1 is SQVTM and CDR2 ANQGSEA. This chain's CDR3 is CSVEFSGLVVYTQYF. The CDR3 nucleotides read TGCAGCGTTGAATTTTCGGGACTAGTGGTATATACGCAGTATTTT.